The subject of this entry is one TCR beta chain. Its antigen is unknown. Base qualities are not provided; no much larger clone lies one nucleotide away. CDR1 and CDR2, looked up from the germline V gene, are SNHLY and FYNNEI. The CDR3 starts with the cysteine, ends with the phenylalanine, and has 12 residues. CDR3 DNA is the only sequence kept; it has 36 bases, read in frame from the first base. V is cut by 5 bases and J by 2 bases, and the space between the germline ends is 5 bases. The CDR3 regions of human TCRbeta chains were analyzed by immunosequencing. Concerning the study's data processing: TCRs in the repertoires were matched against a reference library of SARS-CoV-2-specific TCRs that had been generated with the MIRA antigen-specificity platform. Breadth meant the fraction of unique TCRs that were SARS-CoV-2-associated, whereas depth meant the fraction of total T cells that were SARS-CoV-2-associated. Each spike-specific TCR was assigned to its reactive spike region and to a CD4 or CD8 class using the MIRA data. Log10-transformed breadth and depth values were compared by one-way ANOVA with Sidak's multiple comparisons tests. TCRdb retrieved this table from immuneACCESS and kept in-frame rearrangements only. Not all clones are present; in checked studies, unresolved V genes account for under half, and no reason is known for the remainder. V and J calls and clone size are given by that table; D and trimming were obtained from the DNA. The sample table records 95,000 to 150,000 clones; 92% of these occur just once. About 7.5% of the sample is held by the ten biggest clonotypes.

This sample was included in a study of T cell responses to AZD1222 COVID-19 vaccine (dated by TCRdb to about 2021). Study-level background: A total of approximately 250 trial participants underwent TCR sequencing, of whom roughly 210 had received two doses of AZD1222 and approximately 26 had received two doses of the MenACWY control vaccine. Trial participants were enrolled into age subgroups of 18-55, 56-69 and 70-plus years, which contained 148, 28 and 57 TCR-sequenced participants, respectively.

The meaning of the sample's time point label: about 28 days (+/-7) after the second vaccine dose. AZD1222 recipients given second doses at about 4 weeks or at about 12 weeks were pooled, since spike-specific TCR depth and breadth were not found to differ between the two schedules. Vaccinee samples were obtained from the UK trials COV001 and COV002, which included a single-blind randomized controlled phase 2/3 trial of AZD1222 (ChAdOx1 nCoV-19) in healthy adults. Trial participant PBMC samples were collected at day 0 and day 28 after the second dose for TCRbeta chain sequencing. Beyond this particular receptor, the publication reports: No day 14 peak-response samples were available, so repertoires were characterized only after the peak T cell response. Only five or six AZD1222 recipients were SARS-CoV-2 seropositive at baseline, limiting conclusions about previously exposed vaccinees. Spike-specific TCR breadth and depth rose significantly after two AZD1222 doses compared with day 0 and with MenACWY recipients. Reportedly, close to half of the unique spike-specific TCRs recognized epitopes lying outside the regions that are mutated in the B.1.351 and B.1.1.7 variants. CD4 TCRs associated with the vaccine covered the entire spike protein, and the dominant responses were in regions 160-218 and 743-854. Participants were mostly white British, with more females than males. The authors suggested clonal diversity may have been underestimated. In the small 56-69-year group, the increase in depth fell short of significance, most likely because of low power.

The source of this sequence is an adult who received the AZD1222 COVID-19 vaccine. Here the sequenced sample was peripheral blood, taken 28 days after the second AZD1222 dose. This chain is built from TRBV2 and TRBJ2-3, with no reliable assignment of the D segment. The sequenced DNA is TGTGCCAGCAGTAAGAACACAGATACGCAGTATTTT. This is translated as CASSKNTDTQYF.